What follows is one TCR beta chain and its context. What it binds is not known. The length of the CDR3 is 17 residues. Germline CDR1 SGHRS, CDR2 YFSETQ. V lost 4 bases and J lost 5, with 21 bases in between. The sample originates from a study of T-cell reconstitution after alpha-beta-depleted transplantation in children. General study results and limits: When one year had passed after transplant, most T-cell counts and diversity came from newly produced T cells. Diversity of TCRbeta at day 60 was high in some patients, arising from surviving recipient T cells and thymic progenitors. Reportedly, alpha-beta T cells present about two months post-transplant originated from several hundred expanded clones of graft origin.

Library preparation (for TCRbeta) was performed with unique molecular identifiers. TCRdb passed the PCR reads through MiXCR, listing each CDR3 protein once. The table lists approximately 82,000 distinct CDR3 sequences, 15% to 18% of them singletons, with about 19% in the top ten. Sequenced here: PBMCs, mostly from graft donor cells, sampled 180 days after TCRalphabeta/CD19-depleted stem cell transplant. The receptor comes from a male patient under 10 years old who had a stem cell transplant for acute lymphoblastic leukemia, so the T cells may come from the graft donor. This chain links TRBV5-1 with TRBJ2-2, with a weak D call TRBD2 (5 bases). The CDR3 DNA reads TGCGCCAGCAGCCCTGACGGGCGGAATACGGGGACCGGGGAGCTGTTTTTT. Translating it yields CASSPDGRNTGTGELFF.